The clone carrying this TCR beta chain appeared a few times. What it binds is not known. Germline assignment: CDR1 SGHVS and CDR2 FQNEAQ. This CDR3 region has 12 residues. Expressed TCRB transcripts were sequenced after all isolated RNA was converted to cDNA. TCRdb keeps only in-frame clones here, not all; method: immunoSEQ multiplex PCR. The sample lists 120,000 to 150,000 clones, more than 9% seen once, with 1% to 1.5% in the top ten. CD4+ cells of the naive, central memory, regulatory and stem cell-like memory types were sorted via CD45RO/CCR7/CD25/CD127/CD95/CD27. This record comes from a study of beta chain features in type 1 diabetes. Overall study context: The samples had 90 million to 130 million sorted cells examined in all. Study-level results: Insertions at VDJ junctions were less frequent in type 1 diabetes patients. These patients also deleted more nucleotides at the same junctions.

V usage is TRBV7-8 and J usage is TRBJ2-5; weak D call: TRBD2 (6 bases). The closer fit of TRBJ2-7 to the DNA end suggests the J call may be wrong. Material: naive CD4+ T cells from blood. The sequence was obtained from a man aged 18 to 29 in good health. As DNA, the CDR3 is TGTGCCAGCAGCTATGGGGGGTACGAGCAGTACTTC. It is translated as CASSYGGYEQYF.